The next 27 T cell receptor beta chains were all read from a single sample in a study of blood T cell repertoires in COVID-19. TCRdb's copy holds only in-frame clones and misses some; the assay was immunoSEQ multiplex PCR. The sample records roughly 130,000 clones, 79% being singletons. The sample consisted of peripheral blood. These receptors originate from a man in his sixties with acute or convalescent COVID-19.

CDR3 DNA sequence: TGTGCCTGGACCTCTCCGGGATACACGAACTATGGCTACACCTTC. Translated: CAWTSPGYTNYGYTF. The chain recombines TRBV30 with TRBJ1-2; D is unclear. The CDR3 contains 15 residues. Trimming shortened V by 4 bases and J by 2 bases, and 17 bases separated the two germline ends. The germline gives CDR1 GTSNPN, CDR2 SVGIG (reference sequence).

The J gene is TRBJ2-5, the V gene TRBV5-4; no clear D. Germline assignment: CDR1 SGHNT and CDR2 YYREEE (reference sequence). The CDR3 spans 12 residues. V lost 4 bases and J lost 0, with 4 bases in between. Written as DNA, the CDR3 is TGTGCCAGCAGCACAGACCAAGAGACCCAGTACTTC. Translated: CASSTDQETQYF.

In this sample, this clone turned up a few times. The rearrangement links TRBV28 to TRBJ2-7; the D gene is possibly TRBD1 (5 bases). There are 13 residues in the CDR3. Trimming left V 3 bases short and J 3 bases short, with 9 bases between. Germline V gives CDR1 MDHEN, CDR2 SYDVKM. Written as DNA, the CDR3 is TGTGCCAGCAGTTTTTCACAGGACTACGAGCAGTACTTC. Amino acid sequence: CASSFSQDYEQYF.

The chain uses TRBV7-9 and TRBJ2-7; D gene uncertain. Trimming took 0 bases from V and 5 from J, leaving 8 bases between them. Per germline, CDR1 SEHNR and CDR2 FQNEAQ (reference sequence). This CDR3 comprises 13 residues. CDR3 DNA sequence: TGTGCCAGCAGCTTAGCGAGAGCGAACGAGCAGTACTTC. This translates into CASSLARANEQYF.

The V call is TRBV18, the J call TRBJ1-1; no clear D gene. Germline V lookup: CDR1 KGHSH, CDR2 LQKENI. This CDR3 spans 12 amino acids. The ends were cut back, 5 bases at V and 1 base at J, with 5 bases in the middle. The CDR3 DNA reads TGTGCCAGCTCAACAGAGAACACTGAAGCTTTCTTT. This encodes CASSTENTEAFF.

This chain uses TRBV9 with TRBJ2-7; no clear D gene. V lost 0 bases and J 0 bases, leaving 16 bases between the germline ends. Germline assignment: CDR1 SGDLS and CDR2 YYNGEE. The CDR3 has 17 residues. The CDR3 coding sequence is TGTGCCAGCAGCGTAGGTATAAACTCCTTGAGCTCCTACGAGCAGTACTTC. Amino acid sequence: CASSVGINSLSSYEQYF.

This clone was counted only a few times. This rearrangement joins TRBV3-1 (or the pseudogene TRBV3-2) to TRBJ1-6, with a tentative D call TRBD1 (6 bases). The CDR3 length is 14 residues. CDR1 is LGHDT, CDR2 YNNKEL, per germline (reference sequence). V was trimmed by 1 base and J by 7 bases, leaving 8 bases between them. The CDR3 spells CASSQGTANSPLHF. The CDR3 DNA reads as TGTGCCAGCAGCCAAGGGACAGCGAATTCACCCCTCCACTTT.

This chain connects TRBV9 to TRBJ2-5; maybe TRBD2 (5 bases). Germline CDR1 and CDR2: SGDLS and YYNGEE. This CDR3 contains 15 residues. V lost 0 bases and J 4 bases, leaving 13 bases between the germline ends. Here the CDR3 reads CASSVAAGRGETQYF. The CDR3 nucleotides are TGTGCCAGCAGCGTAGCGGCGGGCCGGGGAGAGACCCAGTACTTC.

The rearrangement joins TRBV7-2 to TRBJ1-5, with TRBD1 matching 7 bases. This CDR3 has 13 residues. CDR1 is SGHTA and CDR2 is FQGNSA in the germline V gene. V trimming: 5 bases; J trimming: 5 bases; junction bases outside the gene matches: 3. The DNA of the CDR3 is TGTGCCAGCAGCCCCCAGGGGGATCAGCCCCAGCATTTT. Amino acids: CASSPQGDQPQHF.

CDR3 protein: CASSPTYYGYTF. The CDR3, as DNA: TGTGCCAGTAGTCCCACTTATTACGGCTACACCTTC. The chain uses TRBV19 and TRBJ1-2; D is ambiguous. The CDR3 extends over 12 amino acids. V dropped 5 bases and J dropped 8 bases, with 12 bases sitting between them. Germline V lookup: CDR1 LNHDA, CDR2 SQIVND (reference sequence).

This rearrangement joins TRBV7-9 to TRBJ1-2, with 7 bases lining up with TRBD1. This CDR3 spans 14 amino acids. Germline V gives CDR1 SEHNR, CDR2 FQNEAQ (reference sequence). V shed 2 bases and J 6 bases; nucleotides not matched to a gene: 6. Here the CDR3 DNA reads TGTGCCAGCAGCTTACTCGGGAGGGGGCATGGCTACACCTTC. Protein sequence: CASSLLGRGHGYTF. The full variable domain, its missing parts supplied by reference TRBV7-9 and TRBJ1-2, is DTGVSQNPRHKITKRGQNVTFRCDPISEHNRLYWYRQTLGQGPEFLTYFQNEAQLEKSRLLSDRFSAERPKGSFSTLEIQRTEQGDSAMYLCASSLLGRGHGYTFGSGTRLTVV.

The chain recombines TRBV27 with TRBJ2-6, with D perhaps matching TRBD2 (5 bases). There are 13 residues in the CDR3. V shed 4 bases and J shed 13 bases, with 14 bases lying between them. CDR1 is MNHEY, CDR2 SMNVEV, per germline (reference sequence). The CDR3 bases are TGTGCCAGCAGTTCCTACAGCGGCGGGGTCCTGACTTTC. Encoded protein: CASSSYSGGVLTF.

The rearrangement joins TRBV23-1 to TRBJ2-1; D might be TRBD2 (7 bases). TRBV23-1 is assigned to the ORF class and has an uncertain function. This CDR3 has 15 amino acids. The germline V and J ends were trimmed by 1 base and 2 bases, with 9 bases remaining between them. The CDR3 loop reads CASSQLGGPYNEQFF. As DNA, the CDR3 is TGCGCCAGCAGTCAATTGGGGGGGCCCTACAATGAGCAGTTCTTC.

V usage is TRBV7-2 and J usage is TRBJ2-3; D gene ambiguous. This CDR3 is 11 amino acids long. V shed 3 bases and J shed 4 bases, with 2 bases lying between them. Germline V gene lookup returns CDR1 SGHTA and CDR2 FQGNSA. CDR3 coding DNA: TGTGCCAGCAGCTTCGCAGATACGCAGTATTTT. Its translation: CASSFADTQYF.

The chain carries TRBV27 and TRBJ2-7; 7 positions agree with TRBD2. Trimming cost V 2 bases and J 1 base; bases outside gene matches: 2. This CDR3 contains 14 residues. The germline V gene encodes CDR1 MNHEY and CDR2 SMNVEV (reference sequence). The CDR3 here is CASSLAGVSYEQYF. As DNA, the CDR3 is TGTGCCAGCAGTTTAGCGGGAGTATCCTACGAGCAGTACTTC.

This chain connects TRBV7-9 to TRBJ1-2; 7 bases match TRBD1. The CDR3 extends over 12 amino acids. Germline V CDR1 and CDR2: SEHNR, FQNEAQ (reference sequence). The V gene end was trimmed by 5 bases and the J gene end by 8 bases; junction bases not matched to a gene: 5. The CDR3, as DNA: TGTGCCAGCAGCCCCCGACAGGGAGGCTACACCTTC. Translation: CASSPRQGGYTF.

This rearrangement joins TRBV3-1 (or the pseudogene TRBV3-2) to TRBJ2-5; D is perhaps TRBD2 (5 bases). Trimming pared 1 base from V and 5 bases from J, leaving 8 bases between. The CDR3 sequence is 13 residues long. CDR1 and CDR2 (germline): LGHDT, YNNKEL (reference sequence). The chain's CDR3 is CASSQGGRETQYF. DNA for the CDR3: TGTGCCAGCAGCCAAGGAGGGCGGGAGACCCAGTACTTC.

The gene calls are TRBV18 and TRBJ1-4; TRBD1 is a possible D gene (5 bases). This CDR3 comprises 15 residues. From germline, CDR1 is KGHSH and CDR2 LQKENI. V was shortened by 3 bases and J by 7 bases, with 15 bases between the two germline ends. CDR3 bases: TGTGCCAGCTCACCCACGTGGCAGGGCGGTGAAAAACTGTTTTTT. This gives the protein CASSPTWQGGEKLFF. Full variable domain (remainder filled in from reference TRBV18 and TRBJ1-4): NAGVMQNPRHLVRRRGQEARLRCSPMKGHSHVYWYRQLPEEGLKFMVYLQKENIIDESGMPKERFSAEFPKEGPSILRIQQVVRGDSAAYFCASSPTWQGGEKLFFGSGTQLSVL.

The chain joins TRBV6-2 or TRBV6-3 to TRBJ1-5; D possibly corresponds to TRBD1 (5 bases). The CDR3 is 13 residues long. V shed 4 bases and J shed 4 bases, with 8 bases lying between them. Germline values: CDR1 MNHEY, CDR2 SVGEGT. In DNA form, the CDR3 reads TGTGCCAGCAGTTGGGGCTGGAATCAGCCCCAGCATTTT. Translating it yields CASSWGWNQPQHF.

This clone has a single count. In DNA, the CDR3 is TGTGCCAGGGGACTCGCATCCTACGAGCAGTACTTC. Translated: CARGLASYEQYF. The chain links TRBV25-1 to TRBJ2-7; TRBD2 is a possible D gene (6 bases). The CDR3 contains 12 residues. The germline V and J ends were trimmed by 9 bases and 1 base, with 10 bases remaining between them. Germline lookup yields CDR1 MGHDK and CDR2 SYGVNS.

J is TRBJ2-1 and V is TRBV7-2, with D possibly matching TRBD1 (5 bases). Germline V gives CDR1 SGHTA, CDR2 FQGNSA. CDR3 length: 14 residues. V lost 2 bases, J lost 8 bases, and 13 bases lay in between. CDR3 region: CASSLSGRVDEQFF. As DNA, the CDR3 is TGTGCCAGCAGCTTATCAGGGCGTGTGGATGAGCAGTTCTTC.

The genes are TRBV5-1 and TRBJ2-3; D perhaps matches TRBD1 (5 bases). Per germline, CDR1 SGHRS and CDR2 YFSETQ. V dropped 0 bases and J dropped 4 bases, with 6 bases sitting between them. The CDR3 has 13 amino acids. The CDR3 DNA follows: TGCGCCAGCAGCTTGGGGGGCGCAGATACGCAGTATTTT. Translated: CASSLGGADTQYF.

The CDR3 DNA is TGTGCCAGCAGCAATTACGGCGGGAGCAATGAGCAGTTCTTC. Its protein product is CASSNYGGSNEQFF. The chain has TRBV9 and TRBJ2-1; 7 bases map to TRBD2. Germline V gives CDR1 SGDLS, CDR2 YYNGEE. The CDR3 extends over 14 amino acids. V trimming: 4 bases; J trimming: 6 bases; junction bases outside the gene matches: 7.

The chain couples TRBV27 to TRBJ1-4; unclear D gene. The CDR3 has 16 residues. Germline V gene lookup returns CDR1 MNHEY and CDR2 SMNVEV (reference sequence). Deletions cut 5 bases from V and 8 bases from J, with 21 bases between. CDR3 in amino acids: CASSPGSSGSGEKLFF. The CDR3 nucleotides read TGTGCCAGCAGTCCCGGGAGCTCCGGGTCGGGAGAAAAACTGTTTTTT.

By proportion, this clone is medium-sized. This CDR3 reads CASSPGGANTEAFF. The CDR3 DNA is TGTGCCAGCAGCCCAGGAGGGGCCAACACTGAAGCTTTCTTT. This rearrangement joins TRBV6-4 to TRBJ1-1, with D possibly being TRBD1 (5 bases). V lost 6 bases to trimming and J lost 2 bases, with 13 bases between them. Looked up from germline, CDR1 is MRHNA and CDR2 is SNTAGT. This CDR3 is 14 amino acids long.

The chain combines TRBV5-8 with TRBJ1-2; D call uncertain. Per the germline V gene, CDR1 is SGHTS and CDR2 is YDEGEE. This CDR3 is built from 14 residues. The ends were cut back, 0 bases at V and 4 bases at J, with 10 bases in the middle. The CDR3 sequence: CASSLAPGAYGYTF. CDR3 coding DNA: TGTGCCAGCAGCTTGGCCCCGGGTGCCTATGGCTACACCTTC.

This chain uses TRBV15 with TRBJ2-3; 7 bases agree with TRBD2. This CDR3 region has 15 residues. Germline assignment: CDR1 LNHNV and CDR2 YYDKDF (reference sequence). V dropped 0 bases and J dropped 6; count of bases not matched to a gene: 6. The CDR3 region has the DNA TGTGCCACCAGCAGAGATAAAGCCGGGAGGGATACGCAGTATTTT. Its protein is CATSRDKAGRDTQYF.